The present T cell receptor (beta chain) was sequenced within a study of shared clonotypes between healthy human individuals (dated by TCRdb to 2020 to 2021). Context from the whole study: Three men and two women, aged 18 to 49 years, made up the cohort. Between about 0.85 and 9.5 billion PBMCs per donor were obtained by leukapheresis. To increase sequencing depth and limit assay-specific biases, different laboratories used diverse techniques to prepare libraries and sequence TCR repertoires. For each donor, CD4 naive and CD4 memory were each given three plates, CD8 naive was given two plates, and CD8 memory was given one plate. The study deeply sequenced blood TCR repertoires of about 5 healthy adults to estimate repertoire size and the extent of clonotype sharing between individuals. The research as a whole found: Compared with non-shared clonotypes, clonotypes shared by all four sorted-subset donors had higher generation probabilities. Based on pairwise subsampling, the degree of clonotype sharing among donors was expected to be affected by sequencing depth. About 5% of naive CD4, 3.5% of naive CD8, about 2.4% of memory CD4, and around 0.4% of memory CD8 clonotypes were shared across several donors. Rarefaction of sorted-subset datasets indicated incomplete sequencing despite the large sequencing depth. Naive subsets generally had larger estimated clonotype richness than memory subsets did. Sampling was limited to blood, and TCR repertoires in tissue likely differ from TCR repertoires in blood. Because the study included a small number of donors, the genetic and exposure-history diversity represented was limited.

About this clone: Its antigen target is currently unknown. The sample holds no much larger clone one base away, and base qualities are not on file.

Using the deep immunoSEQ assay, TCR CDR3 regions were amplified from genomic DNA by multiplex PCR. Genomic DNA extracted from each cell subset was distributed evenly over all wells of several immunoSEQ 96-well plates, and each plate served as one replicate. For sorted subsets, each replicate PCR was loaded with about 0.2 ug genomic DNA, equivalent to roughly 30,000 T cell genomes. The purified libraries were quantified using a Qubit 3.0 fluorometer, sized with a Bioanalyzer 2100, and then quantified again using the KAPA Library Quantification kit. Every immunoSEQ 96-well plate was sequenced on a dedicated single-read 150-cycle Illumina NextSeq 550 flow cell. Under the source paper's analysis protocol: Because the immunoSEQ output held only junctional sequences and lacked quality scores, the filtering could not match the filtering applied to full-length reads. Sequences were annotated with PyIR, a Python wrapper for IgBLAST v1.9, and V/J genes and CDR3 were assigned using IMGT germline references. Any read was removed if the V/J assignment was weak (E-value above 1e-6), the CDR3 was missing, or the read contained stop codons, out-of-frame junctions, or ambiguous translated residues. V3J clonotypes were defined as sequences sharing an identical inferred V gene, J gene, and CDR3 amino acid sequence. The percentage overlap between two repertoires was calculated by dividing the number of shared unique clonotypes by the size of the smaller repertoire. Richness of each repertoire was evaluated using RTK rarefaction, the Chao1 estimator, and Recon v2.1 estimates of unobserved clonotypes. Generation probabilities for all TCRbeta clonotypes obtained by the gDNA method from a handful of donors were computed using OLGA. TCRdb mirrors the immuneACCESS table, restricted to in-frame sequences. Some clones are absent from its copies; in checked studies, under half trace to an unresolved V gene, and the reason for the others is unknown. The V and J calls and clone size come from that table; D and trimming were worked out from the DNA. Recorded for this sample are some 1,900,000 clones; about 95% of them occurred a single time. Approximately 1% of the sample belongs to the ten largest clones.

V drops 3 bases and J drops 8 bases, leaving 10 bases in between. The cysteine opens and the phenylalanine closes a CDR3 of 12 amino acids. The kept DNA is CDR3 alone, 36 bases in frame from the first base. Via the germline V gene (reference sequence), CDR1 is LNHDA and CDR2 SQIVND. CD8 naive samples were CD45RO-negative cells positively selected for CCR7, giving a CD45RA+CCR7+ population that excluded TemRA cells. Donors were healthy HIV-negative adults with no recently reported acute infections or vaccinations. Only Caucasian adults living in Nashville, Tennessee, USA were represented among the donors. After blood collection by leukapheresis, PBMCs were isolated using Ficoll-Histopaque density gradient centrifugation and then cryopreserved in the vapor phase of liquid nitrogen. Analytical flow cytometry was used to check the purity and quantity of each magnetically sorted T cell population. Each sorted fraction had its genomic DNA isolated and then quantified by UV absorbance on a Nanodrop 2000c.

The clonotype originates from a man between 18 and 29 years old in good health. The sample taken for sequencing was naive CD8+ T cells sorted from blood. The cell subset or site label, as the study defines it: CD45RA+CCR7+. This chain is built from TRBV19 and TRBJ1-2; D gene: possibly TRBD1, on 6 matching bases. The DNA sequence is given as TGTGCCAGTAGTATTAGGGACAAAGGCTACACCTTC. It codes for CASSIRDKGYTF.